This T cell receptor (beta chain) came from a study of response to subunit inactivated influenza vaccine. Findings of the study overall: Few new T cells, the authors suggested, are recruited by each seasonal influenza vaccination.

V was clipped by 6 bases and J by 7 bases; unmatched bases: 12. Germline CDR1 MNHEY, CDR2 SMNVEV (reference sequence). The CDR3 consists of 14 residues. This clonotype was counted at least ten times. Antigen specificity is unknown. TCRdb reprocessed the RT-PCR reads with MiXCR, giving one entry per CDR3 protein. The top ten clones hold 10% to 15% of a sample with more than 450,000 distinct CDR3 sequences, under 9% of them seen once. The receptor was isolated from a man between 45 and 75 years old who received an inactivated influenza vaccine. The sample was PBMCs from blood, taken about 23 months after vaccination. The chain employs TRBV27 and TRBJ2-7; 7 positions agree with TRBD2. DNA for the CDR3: TGTGCCAGCAGACCCGGGACTACCGAAGGGGAGCAGTACTTC. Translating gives CASRPGTTEGEQYF.